The next 27 T cell receptor beta chains were all read from a single sample in a study of CD4 T cells in relation to SARS-CoV-2 and coronaviruses. The unexposed donors gave CD4+ T cells in 2011-2018, prior to COVID-19. The cells were cultured for about ten days before CD4+ T cells were isolated. Their cognate antigens are unknown. Method: immunoSEQ multiplex PCR; TCRdb's copy keeps in-frame clones and lacks some. The sample includes 20,000 to 25,000 clones, under 80% seen only once; the top ten take more than 15%. The material sequenced was CD4+ T cells from PBMCs, cultured in vitro. The source of these receptors is a human donor in good health.

The chain combines TRBV5-4 with TRBJ2-3; TRBD2 aligns across 8 bases. Germline CDR1 and CDR2: SGHNT and YYREEE (reference sequence). V gave up 5 bases and J gave up 6 bases; unmatched junction bases: 5. The CDR3 has 13 amino acids. CDR3 bases: TGTGCCAGCAGGTCAGCGGGAGAGGATACGCAGTATTTT. This sequence encodes CASRSAGEDTQYF.

V and J are TRBV6-5 and TRBJ2-5; perhaps TRBD1 as D (7 bases). V lost 4 bases and J lost 5, with 17 bases in between. Germline V gene data show CDR1 as MNHEY and CDR2 as SVGAGI. The CDR3 is 15 amino acids. The CDR3 reads CASSSQGRPTETQYF. CDR3 in DNA: TGTGCCAGCAGTTCACAGGGGAGGCCTACGGAGACCCAGTACTTC.

The table lists this clone with a few counts. This chain links TRBV14 with TRBJ1-4; D is ambiguous. CDR3 size: 16 residues. V shed 2 bases and J shed 7 bases, with 17 bases lying between them. Germline values: CDR1 SGHDN, CDR2 FVKESK. The CDR3 sequence is CASSQTGSLVSEKLFF. The CDR3 nucleotides are TGTGCCAGCAGCCAAACCGGGAGCCTAGTTAGTGAAAAACTGTTTTTT.

This sequence joins TRBV6-5 and TRBJ2-7; D uncertain. In germline, CDR1 is MNHEY, CDR2 SVGAGI. Trimming left V 5 bases short and J 7 bases short, with 21 bases between. This CDR3 contains 15 residues. CDR3 sequence: CASSRSGGRLEEQYF. The CDR3 nucleotides are TGTGCCAGCAGTCGAAGTGGTGGAAGGTTGGAGGAGCAGTACTTC.

The V gene is TRBV7-3, the J gene TRBJ2-1; the match to TRBD1 covers 7 bases. This CDR3 has 15 residues. Germline CDR1 SGHTA, CDR2 FQGTGA. V shed 4 bases, J shed 8 bases, and the junction held 11 bases outside the gene matches. This CDR3 is CASSSHPGQDDEQFF. In DNA form, the CDR3 reads TGTGCCAGCAGCTCCCACCCTGGACAGGACGATGAGCAGTTCTTC.

The chain couples TRBV19 to TRBJ2-2; D remains unclear. V was cut by 3 bases and J by 1 base, with 0 bases left in between. Germline V gives CDR1 LNHDA, CDR2 SQIVND (reference sequence). CDR3 length: 12 residues. In nucleotides, the CDR3 is TGTGCCAGTAGTATGAACACCGGGGAGCTGTTTTTT. Protein: CASSMNTGELFF.

The chain couples TRBV5-1 to TRBJ2-7; D may match TRBD1 or TRBD2 (5 bases each). The CDR3 loop spans 16 amino acids. Germline assignment: CDR1 SGHRS and CDR2 YFSETQ. Between the trimmed V and J ends, which lost 2 bases and 3 bases, there was a span of 18 bases. DNA for the CDR3: TGCGCCAGCAGCTTACTCCGGGGCGCACTATTCTACGAGCAGTACTTC. Translating gives CASSLLRGALFYEQYF.

This clone was counted between two and nine times. The chain joins TRBV19 to TRBJ1-5, with D possibly matching TRBD1 (5 bases). The CDR3 is 16 amino acids. Trimming pared 6 bases from V and 2 bases from J, leaving 17 bases between. Germline CDR1 is LNHDA and CDR2 is SQIVND (reference sequence). CDR3 in amino acids: CASSLGEGRGNQPQHF. The CDR3 region has the DNA TGTGCCAGTAGCTTGGGGGAGGGCCGGGGCAATCAGCCCCAGCATTTT.

V gene TRBV24-1 combines with J gene TRBJ2-3; 8 nucleotides line up with TRBD1. The CDR3 spans 16 residues. The junction had 6 bases not matched to a gene; V was cut back by 4 bases and J by 1 base. CDR1 KGHDR and CDR2 SFDVKD come from the germline V gene. For the CDR3, the DNA is TGTGCCACCAGTGACCCCGGGACAGGTGGCACAGATACGCAGTATTTT. The encoded protein is CATSDPGTGGTDTQYF.

The V call is TRBV30, the J call TRBJ2-6; D possibly uses TRBD1 or TRBD2 (6 bases each). Trimming took 2 bases from V and 0 from J, leaving 11 bases between them. The CDR3 totals 16 residues. The germline gives CDR1 GTSNPN, CDR2 SVGIG (reference sequence). The CDR3 nucleotides read TGTGCCTGGAGTCCCCCGGGGGCCTCTGGGGCCAACGTCCTGACTTTC. Its protein product is CAWSPPGASGANVLTF.

V and J are TRBV5-1 and TRBJ1-1; 8 positions match TRBD1. V gave up 3 bases and J gave up 4 bases; unmatched junction bases: 11. CDR1 and CDR2 (germline): SGHRS, YFSETQ. The CDR3 runs 16 residues. The CDR3 DNA reads TGCGCCAGCAGCTGGGACAGGATGGGGCCCAGCACTGAAGCTTTCTTT. Its protein product is CASSWDRMGPSTEAFF.

The chain links TRBV11-3 to TRBJ1-1, with 7 bases matching TRBD1. Per the germline V gene, CDR1 is SGHNT and CDR2 is YENEEA. V lost 1 base to trimming and J lost 8 bases; unmatched junction nucleotides: 4. The CDR3 is made up of 13 amino acids. The CDR3 DNA is TGTGCCAGCAGCTTAGGGGACAGAGACGAAGCTTTCTTT. This translates into CASSLGDRDEAFF. Full variable domain (outside the CDR3, taken from reference TRBV11-3 and TRBJ1-1): EAGVVQSPRYKIIEKKQPVAFWCNPISGHNTLYWYLQNLGQGPELLIRYENEEAVDDSQLPKDRFSAERLKGVDSTLKIQPAELGDSAVYLCASSLGDRDEAFFGQGTRLTVV.

This clone came up once. The chain combines TRBV5-4 with TRBJ2-7; 8 nucleotides line up with TRBD1. This CDR3 region has 14 residues. J was trimmed by 2 bases and V by 3 bases; bases with no gene match: 4. CDR1 SGHNT and CDR2 YYREEE come from the germline V gene (reference sequence). Written as DNA, the CDR3 is TGTGCCAGCAGCTGGGGACAGGAAACCTACGAGCAGTACTTC. It specifies CASSWGQETYEQYF. The entire variable domain, with the rest obtained from reference TRBV5-4 and TRBJ2-7, is as follows: ETGVTQSPTHLIKTRGQQVTLRCSSQSGHNTVSWYQQALGQGPQFIFQYYREEENGRGNFPPRFSGLQFPNYSSELNVNALELDDSALYLCASSWGQETYEQYFGPGTRLTVT.

This clone was observed a single time. The chain couples TRBV19 to TRBJ2-5; D unclear. Germline V lookup: CDR1 LNHDA, CDR2 SQIVND (reference sequence). Trimming removed 7 bases at V and 3 bases at J, with 9 bases between. This CDR3 has 12 residues. CDR3 region: CASTGREETQYF. Written as DNA, the CDR3 is TGTGCCAGTACAGGAAGGGAAGAGACCCAGTACTTC. The full variable domain, completed using reference TRBV19 and TRBJ2-5, is DGGITQSPKYLFRKEGQNVTLSCEQNLNHDAMYWYRQDPGQGLRLIYYSQIVNDFQKGDIAEGYSVSREKKESFPLTVTSAQKNPTAFYLCASTGREETQYFGPGTRLLVL.

The chain carries TRBV2 and TRBJ2-3, with D tentatively TRBD1 or TRBD2 (5 bases each). The CDR3 contains 19 residues. From germline, CDR1 is SNHLY and CDR2 FYNNEI. V lost 4 bases and J lost 0, with 23 bases in between. This chain's CDR3 is CASSAQGPTRVASTDTQYF. The CDR3, as DNA: TGTGCCAGCAGTGCCCAGGGCCCTACGAGGGTAGCAAGCACAGATACGCAGTATTTT.

The chain links TRBV7-8 to TRBJ2-3; 10 nucleotides match TRBD2. With 6 bases clipped from V and 3 bases from J, the junction kept 6 bases outside the gene matches. Germline V gives CDR1 SGHVS, CDR2 FQNEAQ. This CDR3 has 15 residues. CDR3 bases: TGTGCCAGCAGTCCCGGGACTAGCGAGACAGATACGCAGTATTTT. Protein: CASSPGTSETDTQYF.

This clone was found a few times. The chain employs TRBV10-3 and TRBJ1-1; 8 nucleotides align to TRBD1. CDR3 length: 14 residues. Germline V CDR1 and CDR2: ENHRY, SYGVKD. Trimming removed 4 bases from V and 4 bases from J; junction bases left unmatched: 5. CDR3 bases: TGTGCCATCAGTGCCGGACAGGGTGGCACTGAAGCTTTCTTT. Its translation is CAISAGQGGTEAFF.

J is TRBJ1-6 and V is TRBV7-9, with 12 bases lining up with TRBD1. CDR1 and CDR2 from the germline V gene are SEHNR and FQNEAQ (reference sequence). The V gene end was trimmed by 2 bases and the J gene end by 8 bases; junction bases not matched to a gene: 1. The CDR3 loop spans 15 amino acids. Here the CDR3 DNA reads TGTGCCAGCAGCTTAAGGGACAGGGGGCATTCACCCCTCCACTTT. Translating gives CASSLRDRGHSPLHF.

The rearrangement links TRBV4-2 to TRBJ1-4; D possibly corresponds to TRBD1 (5 bases). The germline CDR1 and CDR2 sequences are LGHNA and YNFKEQ. The CDR3 sequence is 16 residues long. Trimming removed 1 base at V and 8 bases at J, with 17 bases between. The CDR3 nucleotides read TGTGCCAGCAGCCAAGTCGGCGGCAACGGGGGGGAAAAACTGTTTTTT. Protein product: CASSQVGGNGGEKLFF.

This sequence joins TRBV7-2 and TRBJ2-1, with 12 bases that match TRBD2. There are 15 residues in the CDR3. Germline CDR1 is SGHTA and CDR2 is FQGNSA. V gave up 3 bases and J gave up 8 bases; unmatched junction bases: 5. For the CDR3, the DNA is TGTGCCAGCAGCTTTTCTAGCGGGAGGGCCGATGAGCAGTTCTTC. Encoded protein: CASSFSSGRADEQFF.

The rearrangement joins TRBV4-1 to TRBJ2-3, with unresolved D. Trimming left V 1 base short and J 4 bases short, with 15 bases between. The CDR3 is made up of 16 amino acids. CDR1 is MGHRA and CDR2 is YSYEKL in the germline V gene. The CDR3 protein is CASSQVVHLVADTQYF. The CDR3 nucleotides are TGCGCCAGCAGCCAAGTGGTCCATCTGGTCGCAGATACGCAGTATTTT.

The chain uses TRBV18 and TRBJ1-3; 7 positions match TRBD1. Germline V lookup: CDR1 KGHSH, CDR2 LQKENI. Trimming at V came to 4 bases and at J to 4 bases, leaving 7 bases not matched to a gene. There are 15 residues in the CDR3. The CDR3: CASSRTGLEGNTIYF. The CDR3 DNA reads as TGTGCCAGCTCACGGACAGGTCTGGAAGGAAACACCATATATTTT.

Only one count was recorded for this clone. The V gene is TRBV10-2, the J gene TRBJ2-7; 8 bases are shared with TRBD1. Germline V gives CDR1 WSHSY, CDR2 SAAADI. CDR3 size: 15 residues. After removal of 0 bases from V and 2 bases from J, the junction contained 3 bases not matched to a gene. CDR3 nucleotide sequence: TGCGCCAGCAGTGAGTCAAACAGGGGGACCTACGAGCAGTACTTC. It codes for CASSESNRGTYEQYF.

This clone was seen a handful of times. The chain has TRBV2 and TRBJ2-2; 8 nucleotides agree with TRBD2. The CDR3 runs to 16 residues. CDR1 is SNHLY and CDR2 is FYNNEI in the germline V gene. With V trimmed by 8 bases and J by 0 bases, 8 bases remained unmatched. CDR3 in amino acids: CASRVSGNPNTGELFF. The DNA of the CDR3 is TGTGCCAGCCGGGTTAGCGGGAACCCGAACACCGGGGAGCTGTTTTTT. The full variable domain, with the rest looked up from reference TRBV2 and TRBJ2-2, is EPEVTQTPSHQVTQMGQEVILRCVPISNHLYFYWYRQILGQKVEFLVSFYNNEISEKSEIFDDQFSVERPDGSNFTLKIRSTKLEDSAMYFCASRVSGNPNTGELFFGEGSRLTVL.

V and J are TRBV7-8 and TRBJ2-1; TRBD1 matches 12 bases. The CDR3 contains 16 residues. Germline trimming cut 5 bases from V and 7 bases from J; bases unmatched to any gene: 9. Germline CDR1 SGHVS, CDR2 FQNEAQ. In DNA form, the CDR3 reads TGTGCCAGCAGCCCCGGGACAGGGGGCATGGGTAATGAGCAGTTCTTC. Translation: CASSPGTGGMGNEQFF.

The V gene is TRBV24-1, the J gene TRBJ2-7; 11 bases map to TRBD1. Germline CDR1 reads KGHDR; CDR2 reads SFDVKD. V dropped 7 bases and J dropped 2; count of bases not matched to a gene: 6. The CDR3 length is 15 residues. The CDR3 coding sequence is TGTGCCACCAGCGGGACAGGGGGAGCAACCTACGAGCAGTACTTC. It codes for CATSGTGGATYEQYF.

This chain connects TRBV5-1 to TRBJ1-2, with D perhaps matching TRBD1 (5 bases). Germline V CDR1 and CDR2: SGHRS, YFSETQ. The CDR3 loop spans 14 amino acids. Trimming removed 0 bases at V and 2 bases at J, with 8 bases between. This chain's CDR3 is CASSLDGTNYGYTF. The CDR3 bases are TGCGCCAGCAGCTTGGACGGGACGAACTATGGCTACACCTTC.